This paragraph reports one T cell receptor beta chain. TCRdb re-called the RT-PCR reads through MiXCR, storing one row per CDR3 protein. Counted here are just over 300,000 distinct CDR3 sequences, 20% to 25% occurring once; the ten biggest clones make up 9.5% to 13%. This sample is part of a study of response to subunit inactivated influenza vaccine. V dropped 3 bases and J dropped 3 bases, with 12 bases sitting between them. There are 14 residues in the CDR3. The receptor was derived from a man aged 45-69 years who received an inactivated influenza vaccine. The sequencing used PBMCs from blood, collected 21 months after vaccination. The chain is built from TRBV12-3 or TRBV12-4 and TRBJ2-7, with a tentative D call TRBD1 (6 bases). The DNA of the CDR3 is TGTGCCAGCAGTTTGGGGGCCGGAATCTACGAGCAGTACTTC. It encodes CASSLGAGIYEQYF.